This TCR beta chain was recovered during a study of Graves' ophthalmopathy and Graves' hyperthyroidism. This clonotype has a count of ten or more. The CDR3 is 15 residues long. Germline V gives CDR1 SGDLS, CDR2 YYNGEE. V was pared by 4 bases and J by 3 bases, with 17 bases between. As the template, RNA transcripts were used to amplify TCR beta CDR3 regions. First-round RT-PCR used HTBI primers; second-round multiplex PCR followed. Via MiXCR, TCRdb re-called the multiplex PCR reads, giving one row per CDR3 protein. The table lists 340,000 or so distinct CDR3 sequences, roughly a sixth of them singletons, with more than 9% in the top ten. Orbital computed tomography, thyroid ultrasound, TRAb, serum thyroxine and clinical symptoms formed the basis of diagnosis. PBMCs had their origin in fresh peripheral blood (over 8.5 ml).

The gene calls are TRBV9 and TRBJ2-7, with D perhaps given as TRBD1 or TRBD2 (5 bases each). Input material: peripheral blood. The clonotype comes from an adult man with Graves' ophthalmopathy. The CDR3 DNA reads as TGTGCCAGCAGCCGGGGCGCAAATACTAACTACGAGCAGTACTTC. Protein sequence: CASSRGANTNYEQYF.